These T cell receptor beta chains were read from a single sample in a study of CD8 T cells in ankylosing spondylitis. TCRdb passed the 5' RACE reads through MiXCR, listing each CDR3 protein once. The table includes around 250,000 distinct CDR3 sequences, 15% to 20% detected once. Material: blood, either unsorted or a sorted T cell fraction (not recorded which). These receptors all stem from a male donor with ankylosing spondylitis or in good health (not recorded which). Each CDR3 is given with its conserved first and last residue.

v_gene	len	j_gene	CDR3aa
TRBV14	20	TRBJ2-1	CASSQDIRGRLSGSGYEQFF
TRBV3-1	13	TRBJ2-3	CATRDRVTDTQYF
TRBV28	16	TRBJ2-1	CASSWGRGSSYNEQFF
TRBV29-1	19	TRBJ2-1	CSVELGGLAGGPSYNEQFF
TRBV5-5	14	TRBJ1-4	CASSLAGTVEKLFF
TRBV5-1	15	TRBJ1-1	CASSLVTGGSTEAFF
TRBV7-9	16	TRBJ2-7	CASSLSTGQSSYEQYF
TRBV6-4	13	TRBJ1-6	CASSAGGNSPLHF
TRBV6-6	13	TRBJ1-5	CASSFAGDWPQHF
TRBV12-3/TRBV12-4	13	TRBJ2-3	CASSPDWADTQYF
TRBV12-3/TRBV12-4	14	TRBJ2-1	CASTLRGRIDEQFF
TRBV29-1	14	TRBJ2-7	CSVEEIGTPYEQYF
TRBV15	13	TRBJ1-4	CATSGDGNEKLFF
TRBV29-1	12	TRBJ2-1	CSVEGLGNEQFF
TRBV20-1	15	TRBJ2-1	CSATWGSGTNNEQFF
TRBV20-1	16	TRBJ2-5	CSATTFRGRAQETQYF
TRBV20-1	14	TRBJ2-3	CSAPGLAGTDTQYF
TRBV29-1	12	TRBJ2-1	CSATGLAEGWIF
TRBV7-9	16	TRBJ2-5	CASSGGLAVNQETQYF
TRBV7-3	16	TRBJ2-1	CASSPTDRGSNNEQFF
TRBV12-3/TRBV12-4	14	TRBJ2-5	CASSPTGGSETQYF
TRBV29-1	13	TRBJ2-7	CSVTSGSSYEQYF
TRBV27	15	TRBJ2-7	CASSLWQDGAYEQYF
TRBV6-4	13	TRBJ2-7	CASSAGQGHEQYF
TRBV5-6	14	TRBJ2-5	CASRTRWEQETQYF
TRBV7-9	15	TRBJ2-7	CASSTAQREGYEQYF
TRBV27	15	TRBJ2-1	CASSSGLAGTNEQFF
TRBV27	16	TRBJ2-2	CASSSRTSGSTGELFF
TRBV4-2	17	TRBJ2-5	CASSPNGRDWGPETQYF
TRBV12-3/TRBV12-4	11	TRBJ2-1	CASSTQVEQFF
TRBV5-1	16	TRBJ2-7	CASSLVLGGDSYEQYF
TRBV4-3	15	TRBJ2-3	CASSQLAANTDTQYF
TRBV29-1	16	TRBJ2-7	CSVEDPGGAGTYEQYF
TRBV7-9	16	TRBJ2-1	CASSLVHQLGYNEQFF